This T cell receptor (beta chain) was documented in a study of T cells in Graves' hyperthyroidism and ophthalmopathy. Amplified TCR beta CDR3 regions derived from RNA transcripts. In the first-round RT-PCR of the TCR CDR3, the HTBI primer set was used. TCRdb reprocessed the multiplex PCR reads via MiXCR and lists one record per CDR3 protein. The data show around 430,000 distinct CDR3 sequences, more than 12% seen once. Stable hyperthyroidism: no ophthalmopathy progression over 18 months of follow-up. Germline V CDR1 and CDR2: MNHEY, SMNVEV (reference sequence). V lost 3 bases to trimming and J lost 1 base; unmatched junction nucleotides: 8. The CDR3 consists of 16 residues.

The chain uses TRBV27 and TRBJ2-7; 8 nucleotides agree with TRBD1. The sequence derives from a woman aged 30 to 39 with Graves' hyperthyroidism. Specimen: blood. CDR3 bases: TGTGCCAGCAGTTTCCGGACAGGGAAGAAATCCTACGAGCAGTACTTC. This codes for CASSFRTGKKSYEQYF.